Below are 18 T cell receptor beta chains sequenced from a single sample in a study of shared clonotypes between healthy human individuals. Libraries were prepared by immunoSEQ multiplex PCR; TCRdb keeps only in-frame clonotypes and omits some of them. The sample yields 550,000 to 600,000 clones, roughly four fifths seen once. The material sequenced was PBMCs. These receptors were taken from a woman aged 40-49 years in good health. Some clones in this sample may be carry-over from other donors' samples.

The CDR3 loop reads CASSLEGRTAYNSPLHF. CDR3 coding DNA: TGCGCCAGCAGCTTGGAGGGGCGGACAGCTTATAATTCACCCCTCCACTTT. The rearrangement joins TRBV5-1 to TRBJ1-6, with a weak D call TRBD1 (6 bases). In germline, CDR1 is SGHRS, CDR2 YFSETQ. The CDR3 covers 17 residues. The V end lost 0 bases, the J end lost 4 bases, and 14 bases lay between the germline ends.

V gene TRBV7-3 combines with J gene TRBJ2-3; 8 nucleotides line up with TRBD2. The CDR3 spans 14 residues. J lost 7 bases, V lost 2 bases, and 5 bases had no gene match. Germline CDR1 and CDR2: SGHTA and FQGTGA. CDR3 sequence: CASSLAGGRYTQYF. The CDR3 DNA reads TGTGCCAGCAGCTTAGCGGGGGGACGCTATACGCAGTATTTT.

This chain links TRBV29-1 with TRBJ2-1; D is perhaps TRBD2 (6 bases). This CDR3 region has 12 residues. Germline CDR1 and CDR2: SQVTM and ANQGSEA. Trimming took 7 bases from V and 3 from J, leaving 10 bases between them. The CDR3 is CSGDSNYNEQFF. Here the CDR3 DNA reads TGCAGCGGGGACTCAAACTACAATGAGCAGTTCTTC.

This chain links TRBV20-1 with TRBJ2-5; D is uncertain. Germline loops: CDR1 DFQATT, CDR2 SNEGSKA (reference sequence). There are 11 residues in the CDR3. The CDR3 here is CGYKYQETQYF. CDR3 DNA sequence: TGCGGCTATAAGTACCAAGAGACCCAGTACTTC.

This clone was detected only a few times. The V gene is TRBV29-1, the J gene TRBJ2-7; 7 bases agree with TRBD1. The V and J ends lost 5 bases and 6 bases, in that order; junction bases with no gene match: 10. There are 13 residues in the CDR3. In germline, CDR1 is SQVTM, CDR2 ANQGSEA. CDR3 sequence (DNA): TGCAGCGTTCACAGGGGCCCAGGGGGCGAGCAGTACTTC. Protein sequence: CSVHRGPGGEQYF.

The chain couples TRBV30 to TRBJ1-1; D call uncertain. This CDR3 is 13 amino acids long. Per germline, CDR1 GTSNPN and CDR2 SVGIG (reference sequence). V was clipped by 1 base and J by 5 bases, with 11 bases between them. DNA for the CDR3: TGTGCCTGGAGTGGAACAGCTAGAACTGAAGCTTTCTTT. It is translated as CAWSGTARTEAFF.

On this clone: Sequence at one end of the junction differs from germline and may be a read error. The chain uses TRBV9 and TRBJ2-5; TRBD1 might be the D (5 bases). The CDR3 has 15 amino acids. CDR1 is SGDLS, CDR2 YYNGEE, per germline. In nucleotides, the CDR3 is TGTGCCAGCAGCCCCCGACTTGGCGGACAAGAGGCCCAGTACTTC. This gives the protein CASSPRLGGQEAQYF.

The genes are TRBV2 and TRBJ2-7; TRBD2 agrees at 16 bases. Germline assignment: CDR1 SNHLY and CDR2 FYNNEI. The V and J ends lost 4 bases and 5 bases, in that order; junction bases with no gene match: 5. CDR3 length equals 16 residues. CDR3 residues: CASSGGLAGGLNEQYF. The CDR3 nucleotides are TGTGCCAGCAGTGGGGGACTAGCGGGAGGGCTTAACGAGCAGTACTTC.

V usage is TRBV28 and J usage is TRBJ1-3; D ambiguous. The CDR3 length is 12 residues. The ends were cut back, 2 bases at V and 8 bases at J, with 7 bases in the middle. Germline assignment: CDR1 MDHEN and CDR2 SYDVKM. CDR3 loop: CASSLRGHTIYF. The CDR3, as DNA: TGTGCCAGCAGTTTACGTGGGCACACCATATATTTT.

This rearrangement joins TRBV7-2 to TRBJ2-2; 10 bases match TRBD1. Germline loops: CDR1 SGHTA, CDR2 FQGNSA. V was clipped by 7 bases and J by 6 bases; unmatched bases: 5. The CDR3 covers 14 residues. The CDR3 DNA reads TGTGCCAGCATTAGACAGGGGGCTTCCGGGGAGCTGTTTTTT. Translating gives CASIRQGASGELFF.

V and J are TRBV4-1 and TRBJ2-3; 13 positions match TRBD2. The junction had 6 bases not matched to a gene; V was cut back by 1 base and J by 5 bases. This CDR3 contains 17 residues. The germline V gene encodes CDR1 MGHRA and CDR2 YSYEKL. The CDR3 reads CASSQVGLAGSRDTQYF. The CDR3 bases are TGCGCCAGCAGCCAAGTGGGACTAGCGGGAAGTAGAGATACGCAGTATTTT.

This clone was found once. A much larger clone sits a single nucleotide away, making a read error possible. The chain joins TRBV18 to TRBJ1-1; D possibly corresponds to TRBD1 (6 bases). This CDR3 is 15 amino acids long. In germline, CDR1 is KGHSH, CDR2 LQKENI. V lost 2 bases and J lost 5, with 15 bases in between. CDR3 sequence reads: CASSPRGIAATEAFF. CDR3 in DNA: TGTGCCAGCTCACCAAGGGGGATCGCCGCTACTGAAGCTTTCTTT.

A few counts support this clone. The chain employs TRBV10-1 and TRBJ2-2; TRBD2 aligns across 7 bases. The germline CDR1 and CDR2 sequences are WNHNN and SYGVQD (reference sequence). The CDR3 runs to 13 residues. V gave up 5 bases and J gave up 5 bases; unmatched junction bases: 2. The CDR3 DNA sequence: TGCGCCAGCAGTCCCGGGAGGACCGGGGAGCTGTTTTTT. Protein product: CASSPGRTGELFF.

This clone occurred many times. The chain joins TRBV5-6 to TRBJ1-4; perhaps TRBD1 as D (6 bases). CDR1 and CDR2 (germline): SGHDT, YYEEEE. Trimming removed 5 bases from V and 0 bases from J, with 11 bases in between. The CDR3 runs 15 residues. The CDR3 region has the DNA TGTGCCAGCAGTTCTGGGACACCAACTAATGAAAAACTGTTTTTT. It translates to CASSSGTPTNEKLFF.

This chain joins TRBV7-2 and TRBJ1-5; TRBD1 might be the D (6 bases). The germline V and J ends were trimmed by 1 base and 3 bases, with 13 bases remaining between them. This CDR3 spans 16 amino acids. Germline CDR1 reads SGHTA; CDR2 reads FQGNSA. CDR3 coding DNA: TGTGCCAGCAGCTTAGTTACAGGGATCAACAATCAGCCCCAGCATTTT. Protein sequence: CASSLVTGINNQPQHF.

The chain uses TRBV28 and TRBJ2-7; TRBD1 matches at 9 bases. Germline values: CDR1 MDHEN, CDR2 SYDVKM. The CDR3 length is 15 residues. Trimming removed 4 bases from V and 5 bases from J; junction bases left unmatched: 9. The CDR3 nucleotides are TGTGCCAGCAGTTCCACCGGGACAGGGTCGGACGAGCAGTACTTC. Protein product: CASSSTGTGSDEQYF.

The chain employs TRBV5-1 and TRBJ2-1; D might be TRBD1 (5 bases). Trimming removed 4 bases at V and 2 bases at J, with 19 bases between. From germline, CDR1 is SGHRS and CDR2 YFSETQ. The CDR3 is 17 amino acids. The CDR3 protein is CASSADTRTTPYNEQFF. CDR3 in DNA: TGCGCCAGCAGCGCGGACACCAGGACAACACCCTACAATGAGCAGTTCTTC.

The V and J genes are TRBV29-1 and TRBJ2-3; TRBD2 matches at 12 bases. J lost 6 bases, V lost 7 bases, and 5 bases had no gene match. The CDR3 totals 13 residues. Per the germline V gene, CDR1 is SQVTM and CDR2 is ANQGSEA. The CDR3 sequence: CSARLAGVDTQYF. In nucleotides, the CDR3 is TGCAGCGCTCGACTAGCGGGAGTCGATACGCAGTATTTT.